The 14 T cell receptor beta chains listed next were all sequenced from one sample in a study of blood T cell repertoires in COVID-19 (dated by TCRdb to the early 2020s). The library came from the immunoSEQ multiplex PCR assay. This immuneACCESS table, as held by TCRdb, lists in-frame sequences with V and J called but not all clones. Of the missing ones, under half trace to an unresolved V gene in checked studies; the others have no known cause. The sample includes roughly 100,000 clones, with roughly four fifths observed a single time. Of the sample, around 4.8% is held by the ten largest clones. The sequenced sample was peripheral blood. These receptors came from a man between 60 and 70 years old with acute or convalescent COVID-19.

The chain employs TRBV30 and TRBJ2-5, with D possibly TRBD1 on 6 matching bases. The CDR3 is 13 amino acids. V dropped 3 bases and J dropped 2 bases, with 10 bases sitting between them. The germline V gene has CDR1 GTSNPN and CDR2 SVGIG (reference sequence). CDR3 nucleotide sequence: TGTGCCTGGAGCCGGGACAATCAAGAGACCCAGTACTTC. Translating it yields CAWSRDNQETQYF.

V and J are TRBV6-6 and TRBJ1-5; D is unclear. Germline V gives CDR1 MNHNY, CDR2 SVGAGI (reference sequence). The V gene lost 0 bases and the J gene lost 2 bases, with 8 bases spanning the gap. CDR3 length: 15 amino acids. This CDR3 is CASSYSKSGNQPQHF. CDR3 in DNA: TGTGCCAGCAGTTACTCGAAATCAGGCAATCAGCCCCAGCATTTT.

The V and J genes are TRBV27 and TRBJ1-1, with TRBD1 identical over 11 bases. Germline V gene data show CDR1 as MNHEY and CDR2 as SMNVEV (reference sequence). The CDR3 loop spans 17 amino acids. The ends lost 5 bases at V and 0 bases at J; junction bases unmatched: 8. DNA for the CDR3: TGTGCCAGCAGTACTAAGGACAGGGGGCAGATGAACACTGAAGCTTTCTTT. Amino acids: CASSTKDRGQMNTEAFF.

The chain employs TRBV5-1 and TRBJ2-1; the D gene is possibly TRBD2 (6 bases). V shed 2 bases and J shed 11 bases, with 20 bases lying between them. This CDR3 region has 15 residues. Germline V lookup: CDR1 SGHRS, CDR2 YFSETQ. CDR3 sequence: CASSFSGERTMKQFF. DNA of the CDR3: TGCGCCAGCAGCTTTTCGGGGGAACGTACAATGAAGCAGTTCTTC. The whole variable domain, remainder taken from reference TRBV5-1 and TRBJ2-1, is KAGVTQTPRYLIKTRGQQVTLSCSPISGHRSVSWYQQTPGQGLQFLFEYFSETQRNKGNFPGRFSGRQFSNSRSEMNVSTLELGDSALYLCASSFSGERTMKQFFGPGTRLTVL.

The rearrangement uses TRBV5-1 and TRBJ1-2; no reliable D call. The CDR3 is made up of 12 amino acids. Germline assignment: CDR1 SGHRS and CDR2 YFSETQ. V was cut by 4 bases and J by 5 bases, with 9 bases left in between. DNA of the CDR3: TGCGCCAGCAGCCTCGGGGAGTATGGCTACACCTTC. Amino acids: CASSLGEYGYTF. Based on the CDR3 plus reference TRBV5-1 and TRBJ1-2, the full variable domain is KAGVTQTPRYLIKTRGQQVTLSCSPISGHRSVSWYQQTPGQGLQFLFEYFSETQRNKGNFPGRFSGRQFSNSRSEMNVSTLELGDSALYLCASSLGEYGYTFGSGTRLTVV.

The chain joins TRBV3-1 (or the pseudogene TRBV3-2) to TRBJ2-3; no definite D call. Between the trimmed V and J ends, which lost 4 bases and 2 bases, there was a span of 16 bases. The CDR3 is made up of 16 amino acids. The V gene's germline CDR1 is LGHDT and CDR2 YNNKEL (reference sequence). CDR3 nucleotides: TGTGCCAGCAGCCCCCACCTCTTGGCTTTCACAGATACGCAGTATTTT. This sequence encodes CASSPHLLAFTDTQYF.

This chain uses TRBV29-1 with TRBJ1-4; unclear D gene. Germline values: CDR1 SQVTM, CDR2 ANQGSEA. Trimming left V 4 bases short and J 5 bases short, with 11 bases between. This CDR3 spans 13 amino acids. The CDR3 is CSVVYSENEKLFF. In nucleotides, the CDR3 is TGCAGCGTTGTGTATAGCGAGAATGAAAAACTGTTTTTT. Drawing the rest from reference TRBV29-1 and TRBJ1-4, the complete variable domain is SAVISQKPSRDICQRGTSLTIQCQVDSQVTMMFWYRQQPGQSLTLIATANQGSEATYESGFVIDKFPISRPNLTFSTLTVSNMSPEDSSIYLCSVVYSENEKLFFGSGTQLSVL.

This clone was detected only once. The V and J genes are TRBV5-1 and TRBJ2-5, with 10 bases fitting TRBD2. Trimming removed 4 bases from V and 5 bases from J; junction bases left unmatched: 11. Germline V gene data show CDR1 as SGHRS and CDR2 as YFSETQ. The CDR3 has 16 amino acids. The chain's CDR3 is CASSPGTSERGETQYF. CDR3 nucleotides: TGCGCCAGCAGCCCCGGGACTAGCGAACGAGGGGAGACCCAGTACTTC.

This clone showed up just once. This chain joins TRBV7-6 and TRBJ2-7, with a tentative D call TRBD1 (6 bases). Germline loops: CDR1 SGHVS, CDR2 FNYEAQ. Trimming stripped 5 bases from V and 3 bases from J, with 20 bases between. The CDR3 totals 16 residues. CDR3 sequence (DNA): TGTGCCAGCAGCCCAAAACAGGGTTCCCAACACTACGAGCAGTACTTC. Translation: CASSPKQGSQHYEQYF.

This chain links TRBV25-1 with TRBJ1-1, with 10 bases identical to TRBD1. Per the germline V gene, CDR1 is MGHDK and CDR2 is SYGVNS. V shed 8 bases and J 0 bases; nucleotides not matched to a gene: 3. This CDR3 is 14 amino acids long. The CDR3 reads CASQGQGMNTEAFF. As DNA, the CDR3 is TGTGCCAGCCAGGGACAGGGGATGAACACTGAAGCTTTCTTT. Combining the CDR3 with reference TRBV25-1 and TRBJ1-1 gives the whole variable domain EADIYQTPRYLVIGTGKKITLECSQTMGHDKMYWYQQDPGMELHLIHYSYGVNSTEKGDLSSESTVSRIRTEHFPLTLESARPSHTSQYLCASQGQGMNTEAFFGQGTRLTVV.

The chain couples TRBV5-1 to TRBJ2-1; TRBD1 aligns across 11 bases. Germline lookup yields CDR1 SGHRS and CDR2 YFSETQ. The CDR3 is 17 residues long. V shed 8 bases and J 6 bases; nucleotides not matched to a gene: 16. This chain's CDR3 is CASHPNKGGQGANEQFF. The DNA of the CDR3 is TGCGCCAGTCATCCGAATAAAGGCGGACAGGGGGCCAATGAGCAGTTCTTC.

V usage is TRBV4-3 and J usage is TRBJ1-5; 8 nucleotides match TRBD1. J was trimmed by 5 bases and V by 4 bases; bases with no gene match: 7. In germline, CDR1 is LGHNA, CDR2 YSLEER. CDR3 length: 15 residues. For the CDR3, the DNA is TGCGCCAGCAGCCCACGGACAGGGATGGATCAGCCCCAGCATTTT. Its translation: CASSPRTGMDQPQHF.

The chain joins TRBV28 to TRBJ2-7, with 8 bases fitting TRBD1. The CDR3 spans 14 residues. The ends lost 5 bases at V and 6 bases at J; junction bases unmatched: 9. Looked up from germline, CDR1 is MDHEN and CDR2 is SYDVKM. The CDR3 here is CASSLSGTGFEQYF. The DNA of the CDR3 is TGTGCCAGCAGTCTGTCCGGGACAGGTTTCGAGCAGTACTTC.

The gene calls are TRBV6-6 and TRBJ1-6, with 7 bases lining up with TRBD1. V shed 5 bases and J 9 bases; nucleotides not matched to a gene: 7. The CDR3 is 14 amino acids. Germline V CDR1 and CDR2: MNHNY, SVGAGI (reference sequence). CDR3 protein: CASSNRGRGSPLHF. Here the CDR3 DNA reads TGTGCCAGCAGTAACAGGGGACGGGGTTCACCCCTCCACTTT.